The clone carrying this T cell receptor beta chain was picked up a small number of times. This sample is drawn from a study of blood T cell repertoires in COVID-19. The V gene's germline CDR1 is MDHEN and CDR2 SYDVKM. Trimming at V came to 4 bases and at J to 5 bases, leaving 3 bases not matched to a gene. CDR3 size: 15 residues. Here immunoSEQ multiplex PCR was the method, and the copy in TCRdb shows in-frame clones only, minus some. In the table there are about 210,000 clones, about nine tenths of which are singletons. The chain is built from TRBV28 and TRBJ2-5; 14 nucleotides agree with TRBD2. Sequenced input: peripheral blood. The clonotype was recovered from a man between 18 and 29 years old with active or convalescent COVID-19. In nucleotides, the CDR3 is TGTGCCAGCAGTTCGCGACTAGCGGGGGGGGAGACCCAGTACTTC. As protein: CASSSRLAGGETQYF.